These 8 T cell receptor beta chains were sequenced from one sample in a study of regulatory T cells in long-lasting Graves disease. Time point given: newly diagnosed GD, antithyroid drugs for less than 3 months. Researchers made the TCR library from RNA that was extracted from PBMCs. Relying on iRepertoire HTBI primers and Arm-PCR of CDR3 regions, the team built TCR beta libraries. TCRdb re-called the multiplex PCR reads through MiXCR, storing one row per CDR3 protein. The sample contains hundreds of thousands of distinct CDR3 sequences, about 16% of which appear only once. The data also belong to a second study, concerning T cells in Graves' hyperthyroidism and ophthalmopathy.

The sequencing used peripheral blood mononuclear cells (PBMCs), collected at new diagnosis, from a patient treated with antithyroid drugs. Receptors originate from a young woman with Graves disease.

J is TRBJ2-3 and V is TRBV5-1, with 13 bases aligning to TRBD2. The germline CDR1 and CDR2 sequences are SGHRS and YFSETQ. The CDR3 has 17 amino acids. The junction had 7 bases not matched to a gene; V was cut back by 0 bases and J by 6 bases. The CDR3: CASSLGTSGSYTDTQYF. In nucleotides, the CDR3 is TGCGCCAGCAGCTTGGGGACTAGCGGGAGTTATACGGATACGCAGTATTTT.

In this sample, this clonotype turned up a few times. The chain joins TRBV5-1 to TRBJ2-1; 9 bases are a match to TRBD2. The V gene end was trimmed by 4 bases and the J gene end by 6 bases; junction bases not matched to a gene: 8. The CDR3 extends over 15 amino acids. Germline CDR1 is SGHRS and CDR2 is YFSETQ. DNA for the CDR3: TGCGCCAGCAGCCCGGATTTTAGCGGGAGCAATGAGCAGTTCTTC. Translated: CASSPDFSGSNEQFF.

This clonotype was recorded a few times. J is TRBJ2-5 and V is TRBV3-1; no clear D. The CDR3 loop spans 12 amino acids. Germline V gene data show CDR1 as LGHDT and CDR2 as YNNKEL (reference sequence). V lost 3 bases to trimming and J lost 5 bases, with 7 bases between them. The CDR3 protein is CASSHKGETQYF. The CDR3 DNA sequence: TGTGCCAGCAGCCACAAAGGGGAGACCCAGTACTTC.

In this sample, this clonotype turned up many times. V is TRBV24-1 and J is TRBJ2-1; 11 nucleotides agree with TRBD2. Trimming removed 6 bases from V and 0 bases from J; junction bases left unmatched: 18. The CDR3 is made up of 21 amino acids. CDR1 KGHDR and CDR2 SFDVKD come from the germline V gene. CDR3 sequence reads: CATSLSTGTSGKPSSYNEQFF. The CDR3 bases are TGTGCCACCAGTTTAAGTACCGGGACTAGCGGAAAACCGTCCTCCTACAATGAGCAGTTCTTC.

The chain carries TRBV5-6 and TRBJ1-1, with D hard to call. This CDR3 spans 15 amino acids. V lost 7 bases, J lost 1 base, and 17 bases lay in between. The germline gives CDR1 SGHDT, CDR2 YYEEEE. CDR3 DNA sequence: TGTGCCAGCCGGGTAATGGATTTCACGAACACTGAAGCTTTCTTT. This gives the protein CASRVMDFTNTEAFF.

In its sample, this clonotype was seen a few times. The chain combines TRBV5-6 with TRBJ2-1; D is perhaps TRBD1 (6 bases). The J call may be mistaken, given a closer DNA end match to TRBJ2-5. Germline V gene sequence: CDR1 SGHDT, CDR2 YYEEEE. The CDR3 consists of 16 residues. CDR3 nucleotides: TGTGCCAGCAGCGAACTCACCGGGACACATCAAGAGACCCAGTACTTC. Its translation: CASSELTGTHQETQYF.

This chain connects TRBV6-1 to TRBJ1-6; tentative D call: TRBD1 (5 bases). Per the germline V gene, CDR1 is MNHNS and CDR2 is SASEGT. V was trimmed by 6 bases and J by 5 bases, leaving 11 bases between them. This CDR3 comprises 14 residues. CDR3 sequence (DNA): TGTGCCAGCAGACCCCGACAGAATAATTCACCCCTCCACTTT. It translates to CASRPRQNNSPLHF.

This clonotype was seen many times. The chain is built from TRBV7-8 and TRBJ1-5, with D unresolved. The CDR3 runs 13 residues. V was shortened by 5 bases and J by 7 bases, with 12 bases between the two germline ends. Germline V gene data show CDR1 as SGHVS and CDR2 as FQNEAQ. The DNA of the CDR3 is TGTGCCAGCAGCGTTAGCCAGACACAGCCCCAGCATTTT. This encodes CASSVSQTQPQHF. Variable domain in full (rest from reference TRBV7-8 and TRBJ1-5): GAGVSQSPRYKVAKRGQDVALRCDPISGHVSLFWYQQALGQGPEFLTYFQNEAQLDKSGLPSDRFFAERPEGSVSTLKIQRTQQEDSAVYLCASSVSQTQPQHFGDGTRLSIL.